This TCR beta chain originates from a study of blood T cell repertoires in COVID-19. Profiling relied on immunoSEQ multiplex PCR, and the TCRdb table lists in-frame clones only, not all of them. The table shows some 110,000 clones, with over 75% occurring only once. The V and J ends lost 1 base and 4 bases respectively, with 14 bases between them. CDR3 size: 16 residues. Per the germline V gene, CDR1 is SGHNT and CDR2 is YENEEA. Sequencing used peripheral blood. The sequence was collected from a woman in her 70s with acute or convalescent COVID-19. This chain connects TRBV11-3 to TRBJ2-1; D not resolved. CDR3 residues: CASSLVSQASYNEQFF. The CDR3 DNA is TGTGCCAGCAGCTTAGTGTCTCAGGCATCTTACAATGAGCAGTTCTTC.